What follows are 8 T cell receptor beta chains derived from one specimen sequenced in a study of cytomegalovirus exposure and HLA in healthy donors. PCR was performed using 60 Vbeta and 13 Jbeta primers. Repertoires were generated with immunoSEQ multiplex PCR, while TCRdb's copy carries only in-frame clones and drops some. This sample lists roughly 82,000 clones; its ten largest clones have over 1.2%. The sequencing input was PBMCs. The receptors here all came from an older woman in good health and CMV-seronegative.

The chain combines TRBV30 with TRBJ2-3; D gene unclear. Trimming pared 7 bases from V and 0 bases from J, leaving 8 bases between. The CDR3 contains 12 residues. CDR1 and CDR2 (germline): GTSNPN, SVGIG (reference sequence). CDR3 bases: TGTGCCTATACTTATAGCACAGATACGCAGTATTTT. Protein product: CAYTYSTDTQYF.

J is TRBJ2-5 and V is TRBV9; 8 nucleotides line up with TRBD2. Unmatched junction bases numbered 5, after V lost 3 bases and J lost 7 bases. This CDR3 is built from 13 residues. CDR1 and CDR2 from the germline V gene are SGDLS and YYNGEE. The CDR3 loop reads CASSAASGGTQYF. CDR3 coding DNA: TGTGCCAGCAGCGCGGCCAGCGGGGGGACCCAGTACTTC.

The rearrangement uses TRBV27 and TRBJ2-7; 7 bases are a match to TRBD2. CDR1 is MNHEY and CDR2 is SMNVEV in the germline V gene (reference sequence). The J segment lost 4 bases and the V segment lost 4 bases, leaving 10 bases of the junction unmatched. The CDR3 loop spans 15 amino acids. CDR3 DNA: TGTGCCAGCAGTTCCGCCGGACTAGGCCTGTACGAGCAGTACTTC. Encoded protein: CASSSAGLGLYEQYF.

The CDR3 protein is CAISGSTRYEQYF. In nucleotides, the CDR3 is TGTGCCATTAGCGGGAGCACGCGGTACGAGCAGTACTTC. V and J are TRBV6-1 and TRBJ2-7, with 9 bases identical to TRBD2. The CDR3 sequence is 13 residues long. Germline V CDR1 and CDR2: MNHNS, SASEGT. Trimming at V came to 10 bases and at J to 4 bases, leaving 8 bases not matched to a gene.

CDR3 bases: TGTGCCAGCAGTCGGCTAGCGGGAAGTGGAACCGGGGAGCTGTTTTTT. The encoded protein is CASSRLAGSGTGELFF. V usage is TRBV2 and J usage is TRBJ2-2, with 9 bases fitting TRBD2. J gave up 5 bases and V 5 bases, and 9 bases lay outside the gene matches. This CDR3 spans 16 amino acids. Per germline, CDR1 SNHLY and CDR2 FYNNEI.

The chain uses TRBV30 and TRBJ2-2, with D perhaps TRBD1 (6 bases). This CDR3 region has 14 residues. V was shortened by 3 bases and J by 1 base, with 9 bases between the two germline ends. Germline lookup yields CDR1 GTSNPN and CDR2 SVGIG (reference sequence). CDR3: CAWRGQLNTGELFF. CDR3 DNA sequence: TGTGCCTGGAGGGGACAATTGAACACCGGGGAGCTGTTTTTT. Based on the CDR3 plus reference TRBV30 and TRBJ2-2, the full variable domain is SQTIHQWPATLVQPVGSPLSLECTVEGTSNPNLYWYRQAAGRGLQLLFYSVGIGQISSEVPQNLSASRPQDRQFILSSKKLLLSDSGFYLCAWRGQLNTGELFFGEGSRLTVL.

V usage is TRBV19 and J usage is TRBJ2-3; TRBD1 is a possible D gene (6 bases). The V gene lost 4 bases and the J gene lost 6 bases, with 8 bases spanning the gap. The CDR3 is 12 residues long. CDR1 and CDR2 from the germline V gene are LNHDA and SQIVND (reference sequence). CDR3 sequence reads: CASSNQGDTQYF. The CDR3 region has the DNA TGTGCCAGTAGTAACCAGGGGGATACGCAGTATTTT.

The CDR3 loop is CASSLGGGSYEQYF. In DNA form, the CDR3 reads TGTGCCAGCAGCTTAGGGGGGGGGTCCTACGAGCAGTACTTC. The chain recombines TRBV7-6 with TRBJ2-7; TRBD2 agrees at 7 bases. V trimming: 1 base; J trimming: 1 base; junction bases outside the gene matches: 1. CDR3 length: 14 amino acids. Germline V gives CDR1 SGHVS, CDR2 FNYEAQ. The full variable domain, with the rest looked up from reference TRBV7-6 and TRBJ2-7, is GAGVSQSPRYKVTKRGQDVALRCDPISGHVSLYWYRQALGQGPEFLTYFNYEAQQDKSGLPNDRFSAERPEGSISTLTIQRTEQRDSAMYRCASSLGGGSYEQYFGPGTRLTVT.